Below are 18 T cell receptor beta chains sequenced from a single sample in a study of resident and recirculating memory T cells in vitiligo. Sequencing was performed with immunoSEQ multiplex PCR; in TCRdb, only in-frame clones are kept and a portion is missing. The table has around 40,000 clones, about nine tenths seen once. Sequencing used blood. The receptors stem from a male donor with vitiligo.

The chain is built from TRBV15 and TRBJ2-3, with 12 bases fitting TRBD2. Germline V CDR1 and CDR2: LNHNV, YYDKDF (reference sequence). Losses at the gene ends were 2 bases for V and 3 bases for J; bases not matched to a gene: 6. This CDR3 is 17 amino acids long. CDR3 in DNA: TGTGCCACCAGCAGATTCCAGACTAGCGGGGGTACAGATACGCAGTATTTT. It yields the protein CATSRFQTSGGTDTQYF.

This clone was seen a single time. The rearrangement joins TRBV7-6 to TRBJ2-7, with TRBD1 matching over 7 bases. V shed 1 base, J shed 4 bases, and the junction held 4 bases outside the gene matches. The CDR3 totals 14 residues. CDR1 SGHVS and CDR2 FNYEAQ come from the germline V gene. CDR3: CASSLDRGAYEQYF. The CDR3 region has the DNA TGTGCCAGCAGCTTAGACAGGGGAGCTTACGAGCAGTACTTC.

As for this clone: A junction end diverges from the germline sequence, so it may reflect a read error. The CDR3 sequence is CASSEAGGTTDTQYF. CDR3 DNA sequence: TGTGCCAGCAGCGAAGCGGGGGGTACGACAGATACGCAGTATTTT. The gene calls are TRBV6-1 and TRBJ2-3, with 9 bases lining up with TRBD2. Germline V gene sequence: CDR1 MNHNS, CDR2 SASEGT. CDR3 length: 15 amino acids.

The chain carries TRBV6-1 and TRBJ2-3; 10 nucleotides agree with TRBD2. Germline V gives CDR1 MNHNS, CDR2 SASEGT. This CDR3 is built from 15 residues. V was pared by 8 bases and J by 4 bases, with 9 bases of the junction left unmatched. CDR3 nucleotide sequence: TGTGCCAGCGGGGAGCGGGGGGGGTATGCAGATACGCAGTATTTT. Protein sequence: CASGERGGYADTQYF.

The CDR3: CASSQDPQGHSPLHF. CDR3 DNA: TGTGCCAGCAGCCAAGATCCGCAGGGACACTCACCCCTCCACTTT. The chain carries TRBV14 and TRBJ1-6, with a tentative D call TRBD1 (6 bases). V was pared by 0 bases and J by 10 bases, with 13 bases between. Germline V gives CDR1 SGHDN, CDR2 FVKESK. CDR3 length: 15 amino acids.

The chain combines TRBV5-6 with TRBJ2-5, with a possible D match to TRBD1 (6 bases). The V gene lost 3 bases and the J gene lost 5 bases, with 11 bases spanning the gap. The CDR3 spans 13 residues. Germline V gene sequence: CDR1 SGHDT, CDR2 YYEEEE. The CDR3 protein is CASSWQGYETQYF. CDR3 DNA: TGTGCCAGCAGCTGGCAGGGGTATGAGACCCAGTACTTC.

V is TRBV6-1 and J is TRBJ2-3; TRBD1 agrees at 7 bases. CDR3 length equals 16 residues. CDR1 and CDR2 (germline): MNHNS, SASEGT. V was clipped by 1 base and J by 2 bases; unmatched bases: 6. The CDR3 DNA sequence: TGTGCCAGCAGTGAAGTGAGAGGGGGCTTCACAGATACGCAGTATTTT. This gives the protein CASSEVRGGFTDTQYF.

This chain joins TRBV14 and TRBJ2-4; TRBD1 agrees at 8 bases. The CDR3 loop spans 18 amino acids. Losses at the gene ends were 4 bases for V and 8 bases for J; bases not matched to a gene: 19. Germline assignment: CDR1 SGHDN and CDR2 FVKESK. In nucleotides, the CDR3 is TGTGCCAGCAGCCTCCGGGACAGGACGTTTTCTCGACTCGACATTCAGTACTTC. This encodes CASSLRDRTFSRLDIQYF.

This chain links TRBV25-1 with TRBJ2-5, with 7 bases identical to TRBD2. The CDR3 runs to 14 residues. The V and J ends lost 2 bases and 4 bases, in that order; junction bases with no gene match: 4. In germline, CDR1 is MGHDK, CDR2 SYGVNS. The CDR3 sequence: CASSEAGLGETQYF. The CDR3 coding sequence is TGTGCCAGCAGTGAAGCAGGACTAGGAGAGACCCAGTACTTC.

CDR3 amino acids: CSVDAVTDTQYF. In DNA, the CDR3 is TGCAGCGTTGACGCGGTCACAGATACGCAGTATTTT. This chain joins TRBV29-1 and TRBJ2-3; D uncertain. Trimming removed 3 bases from V and 2 bases from J, with 6 bases in between. Per the germline V gene, CDR1 is SQVTM and CDR2 is ANQGSEA. The CDR3 covers 12 residues.

This chain links TRBV6-1 with TRBJ2-7; 7 bases line up with TRBD1. The CDR3 sequence is 14 residues long. The germline gives CDR1 MNHNS, CDR2 SASEGT. Germline trimming cut 8 bases from V and 2 bases from J; bases unmatched to any gene: 9. Here the CDR3 DNA reads TGTGCCAGCTCGAGACAGGGTTCTCCCTACGAGCAGTACTTC. It yields the protein CASSRQGSPYEQYF.

V and J are TRBV7-9 and TRBJ1-1, with D possibly being TRBD1 (5 bases). V lost 3 bases and J lost 1, with 9 bases in between. Germline lookup yields CDR1 SEHNR and CDR2 FQNEAQ (reference sequence). CDR3 length: 14 amino acids. CDR3 amino acids: CASSLVRGNTEAFF. The CDR3 bases are TGTGCCAGCAGCTTGGTAAGGGGGAACACTGAAGCTTTCTTT.

The chain links TRBV7-2 to TRBJ2-1, with 9 bases lining up with TRBD1. Losses at the gene ends were 6 bases for V and 4 bases for J; bases not matched to a gene: 7. The germline V gene has CDR1 SGHTA and CDR2 FQGNSA. CDR3 size: 15 residues. CDR3 residues: CASSQPGQGYNEQFF. The CDR3, as DNA: TGTGCCAGCAGTCAACCGGGACAGGGTTACAATGAGCAGTTCTTC.

V is TRBV9 and J is TRBJ2-1; 9 bases agree with TRBD1. CDR1 and CDR2 (germline): SGDLS, YYNGEE. CDR3 size: 16 residues. V lost 4 bases to trimming and J lost 9 bases; unmatched junction nucleotides: 14. This CDR3 reads CASSSQADRGYGEQFF. For the CDR3, the DNA is TGTGCCAGCAGCTCACAGGCGGACAGGGGATATGGTGAGCAGTTCTTC. Together with reference TRBV9 and TRBJ2-1, the CDR3 gives the full variable domain: DSGVTQTPKHLITATGQRVTLRCSPRSGDLSVYWYQQSLDQGLQFLIQYYNGEERAKGNILERFSAQQFPDLHSELNLSSLELGDSALYFCASSSQADRGYGEQFFGPGTRLTVL.

The J gene is TRBJ1-5, the V gene TRBV18, with a tentative D call TRBD1 (5 bases). CDR1 KGHSH and CDR2 LQKENI come from the germline V gene. This CDR3 is built from 17 residues. V lost 1 base and J lost 4, with 17 bases in between. The CDR3 spells CASSPLSGLMGNQPQHF. The CDR3 DNA follows: TGTGCCAGCTCACCACTTTCAGGGTTGATGGGAAATCAGCCCCAGCATTTT.

The CDR3 is CASRGQGAWTDTQYF. The CDR3 DNA is TGTGCCAGCAGGGGACAGGGGGCCTGGACAGATACGCAGTATTTT. The V gene is TRBV2, the J gene TRBJ2-3; 12 bases line up with TRBD1. The CDR3 has 15 residues. The junction had 4 bases not matched to a gene; V was cut back by 6 bases and J by 3 bases. Germline CDR1 and CDR2: SNHLY and FYNNEI.

This chain uses TRBV19 with TRBJ2-2; no definite D call. This CDR3 is built from 13 residues. Deletions cut 1 base from V and 4 bases from J, with 4 bases between. In germline, CDR1 is LNHDA, CDR2 SQIVND (reference sequence). This chain's CDR3 is CASSIVITGELFF. The DNA of the CDR3 is TGTGCCAGTAGTATAGTCATCACCGGGGAGCTGTTTTTT.

CDR3 bases: TGTGCCAGCAGGGAGCAAGGAGCGGGCCCCTCCTACAATGAGCAGTTCTTC. Residues: CASREQGAGPSYNEQFF. This chain joins TRBV13 and TRBJ2-1; tentative D call: TRBD2 (6 bases). Trimming removed 6 bases from V and 0 bases from J, with 18 bases in between. Germline loops: CDR1 PRHDT, CDR2 FYEKMQ (reference sequence). The CDR3 runs to 17 residues.